The T cell receptor beta chain described here comes from a study of cytomegalovirus exposure and HLA in healthy donors. The germline V gene has CDR1 LGHNT and CDR2 FRNRAP. This CDR3 has 13 residues. Trimming shortened V by 4 bases and J by 4 bases, and 8 bases separated the two germline ends. Sequencing used immunoSEQ multiplex PCR; TCRdb keeps in-frame clones, though not all of them. Found here are approximately 160,000 clones, roughly 90% of them singletons; the top ten hold about 9.3%. Input material: PBMCs. The V gene is TRBV12-5, the J gene TRBJ1-5, with TRBD1 as a possible D gene (6 bases). The sequence was collected from a woman aged 18-29 years in good health and CMV-seropositive. CDR3 nucleotides: TGTGCTAGTGGTTGGGACACAAATCAGCCCCAGCATTTT. Its protein product is CASGWDTNQPQHF.